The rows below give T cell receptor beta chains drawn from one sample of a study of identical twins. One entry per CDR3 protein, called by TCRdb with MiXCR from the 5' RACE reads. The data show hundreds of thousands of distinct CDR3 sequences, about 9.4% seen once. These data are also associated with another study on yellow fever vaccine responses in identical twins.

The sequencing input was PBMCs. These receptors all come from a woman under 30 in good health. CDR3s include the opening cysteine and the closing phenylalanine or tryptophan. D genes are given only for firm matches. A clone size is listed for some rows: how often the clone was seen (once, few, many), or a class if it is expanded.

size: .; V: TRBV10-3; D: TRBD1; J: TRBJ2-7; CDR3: CAITEVSGGGEQYF; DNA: TGTGCCATCACTGAGGTTTCAGGGGGCGGCGAGCAGTACTTC
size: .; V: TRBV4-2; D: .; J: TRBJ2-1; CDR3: CASSQEGDEQFF; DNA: TGTGCCAGCAGCCAAGAAGGAGATGAGCAGTTCTTC
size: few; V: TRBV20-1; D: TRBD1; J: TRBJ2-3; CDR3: CSARTGGDTQYF; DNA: TGCAGTGCTAGGACAGGGGGGGATACGCAGTATTTT
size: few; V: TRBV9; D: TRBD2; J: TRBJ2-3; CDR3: CASSVEAGGRSDTQYF; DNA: TGTGCCAGCAGCGTGGAAGCGGGAGGGAGGTCAGATACGCAGTATTTT
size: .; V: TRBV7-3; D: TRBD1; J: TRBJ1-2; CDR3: CASSPFEDRVYGYTF; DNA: TGTGCCAGCAGCCCATTTGAGGACAGGGTCTATGGCTACACCTTC
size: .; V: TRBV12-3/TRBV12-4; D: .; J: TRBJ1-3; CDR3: CASTPTNPSGNTIYF; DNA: TGTGCCAGCACCCCTACCAACCCATCTGGAAACACCATATATTTT
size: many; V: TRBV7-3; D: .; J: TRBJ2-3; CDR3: CASSFLDGVADTQYF; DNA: TGTGCCAGCAGCTTTTTGGATGGGGTAGCAGATACGCAGTATTTT
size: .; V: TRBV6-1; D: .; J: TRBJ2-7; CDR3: CATMYRKTYEQYF; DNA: TGTGCCACTATGTACAGGAAAACCTACGAGCAGTACTTC
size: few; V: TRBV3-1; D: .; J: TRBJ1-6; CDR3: CASSPSWEGSNSPLHF; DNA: TGTGCCAGCAGCCCATCCTGGGAGGGATCCAATTCACCCCTCCACTTT
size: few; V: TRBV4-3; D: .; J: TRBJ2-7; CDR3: CASSQDRGYHYEQYF; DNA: TGCGCCAGCAGCCAAGACCGCGGGTACCACTACGAGCAGTACTTC
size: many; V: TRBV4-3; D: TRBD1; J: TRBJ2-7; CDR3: CASSLGQDSYEQYF; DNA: TGCGCCAGCAGCCTGGGACAGGACTCCTACGAGCAGTACTTC
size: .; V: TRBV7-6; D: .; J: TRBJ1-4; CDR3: CASSLRSFATNEKLFF; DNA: TGTGCCAGCAGCCTAAGGAGCTTTGCAACTAATGAAAAACTGTTTTTT
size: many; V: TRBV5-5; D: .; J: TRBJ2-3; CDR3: CASSLGTNTDTQYF; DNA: TGTGCCAGCAGCTTGGGGACCAACACAGATACGCAGTATTTT
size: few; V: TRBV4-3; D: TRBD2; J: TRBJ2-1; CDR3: CASSLRTSGSFGEQFF; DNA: TGCGCCAGCAGCCTTCGAACTAGCGGGAGTTTTGGTGAGCAGTTCTTC
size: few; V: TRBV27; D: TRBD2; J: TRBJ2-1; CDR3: CASRAGTSDYNEQFF; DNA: TGTGCCAGCAGAGCCGGGACTAGCGACTACAATGAGCAGTTCTTC
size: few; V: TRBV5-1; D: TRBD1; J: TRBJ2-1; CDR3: CASSLQTGGKQFF; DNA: TGCGCCAGCAGCCTTCAAACAGGGGGTAAGCAGTTCTTC
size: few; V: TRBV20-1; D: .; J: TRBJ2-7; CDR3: CSARDRPWEGAYEQYF; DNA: TGCAGTGCTAGAGATAGACCCTGGGAGGGGGCCTACGAGCAGTACTTC
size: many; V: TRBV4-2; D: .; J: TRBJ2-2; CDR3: CASRPRDGELFF; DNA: TGTGCCAGCCGTCCTAGGGACGGGGAGCTGTTTTTT
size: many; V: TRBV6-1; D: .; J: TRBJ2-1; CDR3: CASFSLRTGSYNEQFF; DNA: TGTGCCAGCTTCTCTCTTCGGACGGGATCCTACAATGAGCAGTTCTTC
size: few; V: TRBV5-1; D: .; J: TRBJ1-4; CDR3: CASSLSAGMNEKLFF; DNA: TGCGCCAGCAGCTTGTCGGCAGGGATGAATGAAAAACTGTTTTTT
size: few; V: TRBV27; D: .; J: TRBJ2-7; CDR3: CASSMGGRGEQYF; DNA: TGTGCCAGCAGCATGGGGGGGCGGGGCGAGCAGTACTTC
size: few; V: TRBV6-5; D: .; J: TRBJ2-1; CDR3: CASSYAHQPSNEQFF; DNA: TGTGCCAGCAGTTACGCTCACCAACCAAGCAATGAGCAGTTCTTC
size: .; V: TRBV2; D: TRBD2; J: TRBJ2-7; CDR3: CASSDGLAGESYEQYF; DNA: TGTGCCAGCAGTGATGGGCTAGCGGGAGAATCTTACGAGCAGTACTTC
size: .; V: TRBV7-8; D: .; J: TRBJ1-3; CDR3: CASRRRNTIYF; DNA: TGTGCCAGCCGCCGGCGAAACACCATATATTTT
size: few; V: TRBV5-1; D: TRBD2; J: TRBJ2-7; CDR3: CASSHLPPGLSMNEQYF; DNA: TGCGCCAGCAGCCACCTCCCACCGGGACTATCGATGAACGAGCAGTACTTC
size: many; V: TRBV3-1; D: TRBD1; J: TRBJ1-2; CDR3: CASSQGTGDRGYGYTF; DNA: TGTGCCAGCAGCCAAGGGACAGGGGACCGAGGTTATGGCTACACCTTC
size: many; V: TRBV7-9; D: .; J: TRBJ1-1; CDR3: CASSLEGETEAFF; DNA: TGTGCCAGCAGCTTAGAAGGGGAGACTGAAGCTTTCTTT
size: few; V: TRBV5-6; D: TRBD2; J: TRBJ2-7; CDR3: CASSKGTSGGTYEQYF; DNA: TGTGCCAGCAGCAAAGGGACTAGCGGGGGCACCTACGAGCAGTACTTC
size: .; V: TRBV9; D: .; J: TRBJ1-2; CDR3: CASSATEHYGYTF; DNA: TGTGCCAGCAGCGCGACAGAACACTATGGCTACACCTTC
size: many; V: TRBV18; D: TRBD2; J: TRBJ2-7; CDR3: CASSPREGEQYF; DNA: TGTGCCAGCTCGCCCAGGGAGGGCGAGCAGTACTTC
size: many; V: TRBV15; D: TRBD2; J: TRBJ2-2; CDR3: CATSSRLAGDTGELFF; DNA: TGTGCCACCAGCAGTCGACTAGCGGGGGACACCGGGGAGCTGTTTTTT
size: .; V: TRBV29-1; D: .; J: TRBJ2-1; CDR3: CSVESYSNEQFF; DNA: TGCAGCGTTGAATCCTATAGTAACGAGCAGTTCTTC
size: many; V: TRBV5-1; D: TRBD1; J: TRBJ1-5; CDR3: CASSPRQGDQPQHF; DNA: TGCGCCAGCAGCCCCCGACAGGGCGATCAGCCCCAGCATTTT
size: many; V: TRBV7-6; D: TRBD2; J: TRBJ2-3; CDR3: CASSLRTSGTDTQYF; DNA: TGTGCCAGCAGCTTACGGACTAGCGGCACAGATACGCAGTATTTT
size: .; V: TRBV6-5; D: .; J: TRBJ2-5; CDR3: CATQNWEETQYF; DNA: TGTGCCACCCAGAATTGGGAAGAGACCCAGTACTTC
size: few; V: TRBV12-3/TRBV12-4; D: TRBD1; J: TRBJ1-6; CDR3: CASSLAGTGGNSPLHF; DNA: TGTGCCAGCAGTTTAGCGGGGACAGGCGGTAATTCACCCCTCCACTTT
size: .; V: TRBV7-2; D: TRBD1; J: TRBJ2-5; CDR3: CASSPQGGYETQYF; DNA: TGTGCCAGCAGCCCACAAGGGGGCTATGAGACCCAGTACTTC
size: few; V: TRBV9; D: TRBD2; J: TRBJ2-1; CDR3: CASSELAGALGNEQFF; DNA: TGTGCCAGCAGCGAACTAGCGGGGGCTTTAGGCAATGAGCAGTTCTTC
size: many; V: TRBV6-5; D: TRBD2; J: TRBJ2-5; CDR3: CASSYGGRPQETQYF; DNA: TGTGCCAGCAGTTACGGCGGGAGGCCCCAAGAGACCCAGTACTTC
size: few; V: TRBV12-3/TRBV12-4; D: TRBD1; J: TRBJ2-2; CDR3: CASSFSPLRDRGNGELFF; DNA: TGTGCCAGCAGTTTTTCCCCCCTCCGGGACAGGGGTAACGGGGAGCTGTTTTTT
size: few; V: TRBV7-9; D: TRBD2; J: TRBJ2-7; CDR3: CASSSGTSNHEQYF; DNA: TGTGCCAGCAGCTCCGGGACTAGCAACCACGAGCAGTACTTC
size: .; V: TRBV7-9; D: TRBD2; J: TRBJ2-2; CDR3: CASIPWTSGINTGELFF; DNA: TGTGCCAGCATTCCTTGGACTAGCGGGATTAACACCGGGGAGCTGTTTTTT
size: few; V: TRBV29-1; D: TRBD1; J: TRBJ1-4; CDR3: CSVARQGTGNEKLFF; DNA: TGCAGCGTTGCCCGACAAGGGACAGGGAATGAAAAACTGTTTTTT
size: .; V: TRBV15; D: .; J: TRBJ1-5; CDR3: CATSSLDQPQHF; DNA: TGTGCCACCAGCAGTTTAGATCAGCCCCAGCATTTT
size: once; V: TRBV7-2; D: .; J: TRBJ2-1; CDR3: CASSGARGRNEQFF; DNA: TGTGCCAGCAGCGGAGCGAGAGGGAGGAATGAGCAGTTCTTC
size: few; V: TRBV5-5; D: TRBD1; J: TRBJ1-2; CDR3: CASSRVRDRGSYTF; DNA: TGTGCCAGCAGCAGGGTCCGGGACAGAGGCAGCTACACCTTC
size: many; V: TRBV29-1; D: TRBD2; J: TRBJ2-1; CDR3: CSGASGSDYNEQFF; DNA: TGCAGCGGAGCTAGCGGTTCAGATTACAATGAGCAGTTCTTC
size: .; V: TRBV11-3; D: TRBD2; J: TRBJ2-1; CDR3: CASSLTSGIEQFF; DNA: TGTGCCAGCAGCTTAACAAGCGGGATTGAGCAGTTCTTC
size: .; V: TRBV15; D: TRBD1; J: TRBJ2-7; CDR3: CATSRDRDRAYEQYF; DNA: TGTGCCACCAGCAGAGATCGGGACAGGGCCTACGAGCAGTACTTC
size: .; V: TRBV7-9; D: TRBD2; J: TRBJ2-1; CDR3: CASSPSRLAGDYEQFF; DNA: TGTGCCAGCAGCCCCAGTAGACTAGCGGGAGACTATGAGCAGTTCTTC
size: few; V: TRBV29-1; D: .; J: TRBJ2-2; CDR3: CSATPYETGELFF; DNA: TGCAGCGCAACTCCCTACGAAACCGGGGAGCTGTTTTTT
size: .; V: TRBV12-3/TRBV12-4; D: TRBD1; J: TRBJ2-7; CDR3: CASSFGQGVFFEYF; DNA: TGTGCCAGCAGTTTTGGGCAGGGGGTATTTTTCGAGTACTTC
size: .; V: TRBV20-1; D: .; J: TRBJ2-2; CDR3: CSARDSDNTGELFF; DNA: TGCAGTGCTAGGGACAGTGACAACACCGGGGAGCTGTTTTTT
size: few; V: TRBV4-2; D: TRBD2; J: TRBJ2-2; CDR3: CASSQVHETSANTGELFF; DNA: TGTGCCAGCAGCCAAGTTCATGAGACTAGCGCTAACACCGGGGAGCTGTTTTTT
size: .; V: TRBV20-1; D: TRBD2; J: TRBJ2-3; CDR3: CSAKRGPGGPDTQYF; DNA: TGCAGTGCTAAAAGGGGCCCGGGGGGGCCAGATACGCAGTATTTT